What follows is one T cell receptor (beta chain) and its context. The antigen remains unidentified. This entry is derived from a study of T cell responses to AZD1222 COVID-19 vaccine. Study-level findings and limits: Donors, mostly white British, included more females; clonal diversity was possibly underestimated. Spike-specific TCR breadth and depth both grew after two AZD1222 doses. Close to half of spike-specific TCRs reportedly recognize unmutated variant regions.

Pooling of second doses given at about 4 or about 12 weeks was done. The CDR3 spans 16 residues. Sequencing used immunoSEQ multiplex PCR; TCRdb keeps in-frame clones, though not all of them. The sample consists of about 110,000 clones, about 89% of them appearing once. The sample was peripheral blood, taken 28 days after the second AZD1222 dose. J is TRBJ2-7 and V is TRBV21-1; the listed D gene, TRBD1, was not tested against the DNA. TRBV21-1 is listed as a pseudogene. The origin of this receptor is an adult who received the AZD1222 COVID-19 vaccine. CDR3 amino acids: CASSKAKQASSYEQYF. CDR3 coding DNA: TGTGCCAGCAGCAAAGCGAAGCAGGCGAGCTCCTACGAGCAGTACTTC.